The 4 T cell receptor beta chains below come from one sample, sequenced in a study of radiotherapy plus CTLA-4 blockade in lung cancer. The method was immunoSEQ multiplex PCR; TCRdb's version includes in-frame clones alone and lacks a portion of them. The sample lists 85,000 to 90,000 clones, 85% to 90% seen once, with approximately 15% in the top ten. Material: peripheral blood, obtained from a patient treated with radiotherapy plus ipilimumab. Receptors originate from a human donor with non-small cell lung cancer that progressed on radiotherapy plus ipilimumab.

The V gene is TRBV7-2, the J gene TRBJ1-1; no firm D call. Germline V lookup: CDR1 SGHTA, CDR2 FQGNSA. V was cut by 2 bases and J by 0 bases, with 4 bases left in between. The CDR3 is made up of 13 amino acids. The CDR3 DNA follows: TGTGCCAGCAGCTTACAGGTGAACACTGAAGCTTTCTTT. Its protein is CASSLQVNTEAFF.

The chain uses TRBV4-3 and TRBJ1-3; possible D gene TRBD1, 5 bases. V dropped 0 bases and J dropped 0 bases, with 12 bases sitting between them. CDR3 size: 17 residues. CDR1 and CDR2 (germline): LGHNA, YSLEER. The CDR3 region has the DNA TGCGCCAGCAGCCAAGATGAGGGGCTCCTCTCTGGAAACACCATATATTTT. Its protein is CASSQDEGLLSGNTIYF.

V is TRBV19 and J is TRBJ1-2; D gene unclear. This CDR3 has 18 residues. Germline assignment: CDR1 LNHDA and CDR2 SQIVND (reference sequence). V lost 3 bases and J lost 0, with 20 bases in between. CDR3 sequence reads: CASSIGSFVAGPNYGYTF. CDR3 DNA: TGTGCCAGTAGTATTGGTTCGTTCGTGGCAGGACCTAACTATGGCTACACCTTC.

CDR3 nucleotide sequence: TGCGCCAGCAGCTGGAACGACCGGGAAGGAGGCTACACCTTC. Amino acids: CASSWNDREGGYTF. The rearrangement uses TRBV5-1 and TRBJ1-2; the D is unclear. The CDR3 is 14 residues long. V was shortened by 3 bases and J by 8 bases, with 17 bases between the two germline ends. Germline assignment: CDR1 SGHRS and CDR2 YFSETQ.